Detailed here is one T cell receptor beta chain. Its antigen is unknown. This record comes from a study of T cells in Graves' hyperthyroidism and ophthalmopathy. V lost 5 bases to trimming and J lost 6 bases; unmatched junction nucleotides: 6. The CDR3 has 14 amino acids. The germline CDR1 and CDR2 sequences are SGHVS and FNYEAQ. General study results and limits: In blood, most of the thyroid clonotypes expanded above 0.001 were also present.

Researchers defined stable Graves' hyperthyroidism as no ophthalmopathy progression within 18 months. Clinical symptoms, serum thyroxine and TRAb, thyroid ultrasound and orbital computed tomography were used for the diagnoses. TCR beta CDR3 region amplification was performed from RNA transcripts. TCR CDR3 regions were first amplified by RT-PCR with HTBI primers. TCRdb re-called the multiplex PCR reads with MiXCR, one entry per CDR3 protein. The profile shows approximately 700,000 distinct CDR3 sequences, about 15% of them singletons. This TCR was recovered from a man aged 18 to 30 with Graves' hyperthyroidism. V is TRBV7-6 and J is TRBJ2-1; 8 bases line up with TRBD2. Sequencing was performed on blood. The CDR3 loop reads CASSIPGTSNEQFF. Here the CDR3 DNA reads TGTGCCAGCAGCATCCCCGGGACTAGCAATGAGCAGTTCTTC.